The 23 T cell receptor beta chains below were found in one sample sequenced in a study of T-cell memory formation after mild COVID-19. TCRdb re-analysed the 5' RACE reads in MiXCR, keeping a single row per CDR3 protein. The sample includes about 430,000 distinct CDR3 sequences, 24% of them seen just once. The source material was PBMCs or a T cell subset sorted from them (not recorded which). These receptors originate from an adult woman who had mild COVID-19 (a few samples of this study predate the infection). Cell type and time point are not known.

The V gene is TRBV18, the J gene TRBJ2-7; TRBD1 agrees at 11 bases. CDR3 length: 15 amino acids. The germline CDR1 and CDR2 sequences are KGHSH and LQKENI. V lost 3 bases and J lost 3; bases outside the gene matches: 4. CDR3 in DNA: TGTGCCAGCTCACCCGGACAGGGGGCGTACTACGAGCAGTACTTC. Translation: CASSPGQGAYYEQYF.

This clonotype was detected only a few times. The rearrangement links TRBV25-1 to TRBJ1-4; 12 bases match TRBD1. CDR1 is MGHDK and CDR2 is SYGVNS in the germline V gene. CDR3 length: 15 residues. Trimming took 8 bases from V and 6 from J; bases not matched to a gene: 7. The CDR3, as DNA: TGTGCCAGCGAGCCGGGGGACAGGGGGCATGAAAAACTGTTTTTT. Its translation is CASEPGDRGHEKLFF.

V gene TRBV19 combines with J gene TRBJ2-3; D is undetermined. The ends were cut back, 1 base at V and 9 bases at J, with 11 bases in the middle. CDR1 is LNHDA, CDR2 SQIVND, per germline (reference sequence). This CDR3 is built from 13 residues. CDR3 nucleotide sequence: TGTGCCAGTAGTATAGTGGGCGATGGAACGCAGTATTTT. It codes for CASSIVGDGTQYF.

This clonotype was detected a few times. The rearrangement links TRBV7-2 to TRBJ2-7; 10 nucleotides line up with TRBD2. Germline CDR1 and CDR2: SGHTA and FQGNSA. Trimming at V came to 5 bases and at J to 3 bases, leaving 4 bases not matched to a gene. This CDR3 has 14 residues. The CDR3 coding sequence is TGTGCCAGCAGCCGAAGCGGGGGGGACTACGAGCAGTACTTC. This encodes CASSRSGGDYEQYF.

At least ten counts were recorded for this clonotype. The V and J genes are TRBV27 and TRBJ2-1, with unresolved D. V was trimmed by 6 bases and J by 3 bases, leaving 6 bases between them. The germline V gene encodes CDR1 MNHEY and CDR2 SMNVEV (reference sequence). The length of the CDR3 is 12 residues. CDR3 residues: CASSPNYNEQFF. As DNA, the CDR3 is TGTGCCAGCAGCCCCAACTACAATGAGCAGTTCTTC.

This clonotype was detected only a few times. V gene TRBV5-1 combines with J gene TRBJ1-1; possibly TRBD1 for D (5 bases). The length of the CDR3 is 13 residues. Germline assignment: CDR1 SGHRS and CDR2 YFSETQ. Between the trimmed V and J ends, which lost 3 bases and 2 bases, there was a span of 8 bases. The CDR3 protein is CASSSGINTEAFF. DNA for the CDR3: TGCGCCAGCAGCTCAGGGATCAACACTGAAGCTTTCTTT. The whole variable domain, remainder taken from reference TRBV5-1 and TRBJ1-1, is KAGVTQTPRYLIKTRGQQVTLSCSPISGHRSVSWYQQTPGQGLQFLFEYFSETQRNKGNFPGRFSGRQFSNSRSEMNVSTLELGDSALYLCASSSGINTEAFFGQGTRLTVV.

This clonotype has a count of ten or more. The genes are TRBV5-1 and TRBJ2-2, with D uncertain. The CDR3 has 12 residues. The germline CDR1 and CDR2 sequences are SGHRS and YFSETQ. V was clipped by 0 bases and J by 8 bases, with 5 bases between them. The CDR3 DNA sequence: TGCGCCAGCAGCTTGGAGATTGGGGAGCTGTTTTTT. The encoded protein is CASSLEIGELFF.

V gene TRBV9 combines with J gene TRBJ2-5; TRBD1 might be the D (6 bases). The CDR3 is made up of 14 amino acids. With 0 bases removed from V and 4 bases from J, the gap between germline ends came to 10 bases. CDR1 SGDLS and CDR2 YYNGEE come from the germline V gene. The CDR3 sequence is CASSVGTVRETQYF. The CDR3 DNA is TGTGCCAGCAGCGTAGGGACAGTTAGAGAGACCCAGTACTTC.

This clonotype showed up just a few times. The chain combines TRBV20-1 with TRBJ2-2, with D possibly matching TRBD2 (5 bases). This CDR3 contains 14 residues. Germline lookup yields CDR1 DFQATT and CDR2 SNEGSKA (reference sequence). V lost 3 bases to trimming and J lost 8 bases, with 16 bases between them. The DNA for the CDR3 is TGCAGTGCTAGTAGGACTCCCAGATGGGGGGAGCTGTTTTTT. It is translated as CSASRTPRWGELFF.

In its sample, this clonotype was seen many times. The chain links TRBV5-6 to TRBJ1-5, with D perhaps matching TRBD1 (5 bases). The germline gives CDR1 SGHDT, CDR2 YYEEEE. Deletions cut 1 base from V and 3 bases from J, with 8 bases between. This CDR3 spans 14 amino acids. The CDR3 DNA reads as TGTGCCAGCAGCTTGCAGGGTATCAATCAGCCCCAGCATTTT. It is translated as CASSLQGINQPQHF.

This clonotype has more than one count but fewer than ten. The chain recombines TRBV6-2 or TRBV6-3 with TRBJ2-3; D gene ambiguous. With 5 bases removed from V and 4 bases from J, the gap between germline ends came to 13 bases. In germline, CDR1 is MNHEY, CDR2 SVGEGT. The CDR3 spans 14 residues. The DNA of the CDR3 is TGTGCCAGCAGTCCTTCGACGCTAGCAGATACGCAGTATTTT. Translating gives CASSPSTLADTQYF.

The rearrangement uses TRBV12-3 or TRBV12-4 and TRBJ2-1; a weak D match, TRBD2 (5 bases). V was shortened by 4 bases and J by 3 bases, with 10 bases between the two germline ends. The CDR3 length is 14 residues. The CDR3 protein is CASSYPGIYNEQFF. The CDR3 region has the DNA TGTGCCAGCAGTTATCCCGGGATCTACAATGAGCAGTTCTTC.

The V call is TRBV5-1, the J call TRBJ2-7; D gene unclear. V lost 4 bases to trimming and J lost 2 bases, with 13 bases between them. The V gene's germline CDR1 is SGHRS and CDR2 YFSETQ. CDR3 length: 14 amino acids. CDR3 nucleotide sequence: TGCGCCAGCAGCGACCCGGAGATGGCCTACGAGCAGTACTTC. Translated, it gives CASSDPEMAYEQYF.

The chain uses TRBV7-9 and TRBJ2-6; weak D call: TRBD1 (6 bases). V shed 4 bases and J shed 0 bases, with 16 bases lying between them. The CDR3 contains 18 residues. Germline loops: CDR1 SEHNR, CDR2 FQNEAQ (reference sequence). The CDR3 loop is CASSSTGTLRSGANVLTF. The CDR3 bases are TGTGCCAGCAGCTCCACCGGGACACTACGCTCTGGGGCCAACGTCCTGACTTTC.

This chain links TRBV7-9 with TRBJ1-1, with D unclear. The germline gives CDR1 SEHNR, CDR2 FQNEAQ (reference sequence). The CDR3 contains 14 residues. V was clipped by 5 bases and J by 1 base, with 11 bases between them. The CDR3 DNA sequence: TGTGCCAGCAGCGCGCAGTCAGAGAACACTGAAGCTTTCTTT. Protein product: CASSAQSENTEAFF.

The chain has TRBV10-3 and TRBJ2-1; TRBD2 is a possible D gene (6 bases). V was trimmed by 5 bases and J by 7 bases, leaving 15 bases between them. CDR1 ENHRY and CDR2 SYGVKD come from the germline V gene. The CDR3 extends over 14 amino acids. CDR3 nucleotide sequence: TGTGCCATCAGTCGGGAGCCTGGGGGGAATGAGCAGTTCTTC. Amino acid sequence: CAISREPGGNEQFF.

This chain uses TRBV12-3 or TRBV12-4 with TRBJ2-3, with D perhaps TRBD1 (6 bases). This CDR3 is 15 amino acids long. The ends were cut back, 5 bases at V and 1 base at J, with 13 bases in the middle. Here the CDR3 reads CASSLPGHRTDTQYF. As DNA, the CDR3 is TGTGCCAGCAGTCTTCCGGGACACCGCACAGATACGCAGTATTTT.

The chain recombines TRBV18 with TRBJ1-2; D gene unclear. Trimming took off 2 bases at V and 6 bases at J, with 7 bases between the two ends. CDR1 KGHSH and CDR2 LQKENI come from the germline V gene. The CDR3 has 12 amino acids. The CDR3 DNA reads TGTGCCAGCTCACCAACACTAGATGGCTACACCTTC. Amino acids: CASSPTLDGYTF. The entire variable domain, with the rest obtained from reference TRBV18 and TRBJ1-2, is as follows: NAGVMQNPRHLVRRRGQEARLRCSPMKGHSHVYWYRQLPEEGLKFMVYLQKENIIDESGMPKERFSAEFPKEGPSILRIQQVVRGDSAAYFCASSPTLDGYTFGSGTRLTVV.

This clonotype came up many times. This chain uses TRBV7-6 with TRBJ1-4, with TRBD1 matching 7 bases. Losses at the gene ends were 2 bases for V and 3 bases for J; bases not matched to a gene: 6. Germline CDR1 and CDR2: SGHVS and FNYEAQ. The CDR3 contains 16 residues. The CDR3 nucleotides are TGTGCCAGCAGCTTATTCGTAGACAGGGCTAATGAAAAACTGTTTTTT. It yields the protein CASSLFVDRANEKLFF.

V usage is TRBV3-1 and J usage is TRBJ2-4, with D perhaps matching TRBD2 (5 bases). Between the trimmed V and J ends, which lost 1 base and 9 bases, there was a span of 10 bases. The CDR3 is made up of 13 amino acids. Germline V gene sequence: CDR1 LGHDT, CDR2 YNNKEL (reference sequence). The CDR3 DNA is TGTGCCAGCAGCCAAGGTTTAGGAGGCATTCAGTACTTC. Protein sequence: CASSQGLGGIQYF.

This chain joins TRBV12-3 or TRBV12-4 and TRBJ2-2, with a tentative D call TRBD2 (6 bases). The germline V and J ends were trimmed by 5 bases and 0 bases, with 10 bases remaining between them. The CDR3 has 15 amino acids. The CDR3 spells CASSVGLTNTGELFF. DNA of the CDR3: TGTGCCAGCAGTGTGGGACTTACGAACACCGGGGAGCTGTTTTTT.

This clonotype came up a few times. The chain uses TRBV7-9 and TRBJ2-2; perhaps TRBD1 as D (6 bases). The V end lost 3 bases, the J end lost 2 bases, and 10 bases lay between the germline ends. Per the germline V gene, CDR1 is SEHNR and CDR2 is FQNEAQ (reference sequence). The CDR3 extends over 15 amino acids. The CDR3 sequence: CASSFRGSNTGELFF. The DNA of the CDR3 is TGTGCCAGCAGCTTCAGGGGCTCCAACACCGGGGAGCTGTTTTTT.

In its sample, this clonotype was seen a few times. The rearrangement joins TRBV5-1 to TRBJ1-2; a possible D gene is TRBD1 (6 bases). V was cut by 4 bases and J by 3 bases, with 13 bases left in between. This CDR3 comprises 14 residues. The germline CDR1 and CDR2 sequences are SGHRS and YFSETQ. The CDR3 bases are TGCGCCAGCAGCCCGACAGGAGCAGACTATGGCTACACCTTC. This codes for CASSPTGADYGYTF.